The rows below give T cell receptor beta chains drawn from one sample of a study of T cell responses to AZD1222 COVID-19 vaccine. Assay used: immunoSEQ multiplex PCR; TCRdb lists only in-frame clones, some missing. The sample includes some 130,000 clones, roughly 92% of them seen just once. Sequencing was performed on peripheral blood, taken 28 days after the second AZD1222 dose. Receptors originate from an adult who received the AZD1222 COVID-19 vaccine. Each CDR3 is given without its conserved first and last residue. Fields, in order: J gene, V gene, CDR3 protein.

>TRBJ2-3|TRBV7-2
ASSFSGSWDTQY
>TRBJ2-3|TRBV5-1
ASSLAGAGGPIDTQY
>TRBJ2-5|TRBV5-6
ASSLVGVTQY
>TRBJ2-2|TRBV9
ASSEGPNTGELF
>TRBJ1-3|TRBV4-1
ASSQDQVSSGNTIY
>TRBJ1-6|TRBV27
ASTLKTGGYSPLH
>TRBJ2-1|TRBV16
ASSQGGSIYNEQF
>TRBJ2-2|TRBV28
ASSSAGSSTGELF
>TRBJ2-3|TRBV7-9
ASSLNRGYTDTQY
>TRBJ2-1|TRBV5-1
ASSLLLLAGGGNEQF
>TRBJ2-7|TRBV27
ASSLGVLAGGYSSYEQY
>TRBJ2-7|TRBV7-2
ASTQGRGTSYEQY
>TRBJ2-3|TRBV30
AWSVLRRTASTTDTQY
>TRBJ2-3|TRBV10-3
AIRTGGTGTDTQY
>TRBJ1-6|TRBV4-2
ASSHGTGRSSYNSPLH
>TRBJ2-6|TRBV7-3
ASSVGAGSGANVLT
>TRBJ1-2|TRBV5-6
ASSQDRTANYGYT
>TRBJ1-6|TRBV7-8
ASTSSYNSPLH
>TRBJ2-5|TRBV2
ASSFSGGRETQY
>TRBJ1-2|TRBV9
ASSPGGGGYGYT
>TRBJ1-2|TRBV20-1
SASGGNGYT
>TRBJ1-2|TRBV28
ASSSGDYGYT
>TRBJ2-3|TRBV3-1/TRBV3-2
ASSRGGGTDTQY